The entry below gives a single T cell receptor beta chain sequence along with its context. The library protocol tagged individual cDNA molecules with unique molecular identifiers. TCRdb independently ran MiXCR on the 5' RACE reads; one entry per CDR3 protein. The sample includes tens of thousands of distinct CDR3 sequences, roughly 13% of them seen just once. The data originate from a study of early T cells in non-severe SARS-CoV-2 infection. This CDR3 is built from 12 residues. Trimming removed 6 bases at V and 4 bases at J, with 6 bases between. From germline, CDR1 is MNHNS and CDR2 SASEGT. The receptor was derived from an adult who was a healthcare worker with PCR-confirmed SARS-CoV-2 infection or an uninfected control (not recorded which). The gene calls are TRBV6-1 and TRBJ2-2; D is possibly TRBD2 (6 bases). The starting material was whole blood, obtained at baseline. CDR3 DNA: TGTGCCAGCAGGGGGGGCACCGGGGAGCTGTTTTTT. This codes for CASRGGTGELFF.